This T cell receptor beta chain was sequenced in a study of T cell changes during pregnancy in multiple sclerosis (dated by TCRdb to the late 2010s). Study-wide context: In women with multiple sclerosis, the researchers looked at how the T cell repertoire shifted as pregnancy progressed.

Concerning this clone itself: Its antigen target is currently unknown. Base qualities were left out, and no much larger clone turns up one base away.

The method behind the library was the immunoSEQ multiplex PCR assay. This immuneACCESS table, as held by TCRdb, lists in-frame sequences with V and J called but not all clones. Of the missing ones, under half trace to an unresolved V gene in checked studies; the others have no known cause. Present in this sample are tens of thousands of clones, 94% of which were seen just once. Around 0.48% of the sample is held by the ten biggest clonotypes. CDR1 ENHRY and CDR2 SYGVKD are derived from the germline V gene. Spanning cysteine to phenylalanine, the CDR3 consists of 16 amino acids. Of all the DNA, just the CDR3 is kept, 48 bases in frame from base 1. Trimming costs V 6 bases and J 2 bases, and their ends lie 17 bases apart.

The starting material was CD4+ T cells from peripheral blood mononuclear cells, obtained in the first trimester of pregnancy. This clonotype was obtained from a female donor with multiple sclerosis, enrolled in a pregnancy study. This chain is built from TRBV10-3 and TRBJ1-5, with TRBD1 perhaps the D gene, on 5 matching bases. In nucleotides, the sequence is TGTGCCATCAGGGCAGGGATAGGGGAAGGCAATCAGCCCCAGCATTTT. It encodes CAIRAGIGEGNQPQHF.